These T cell receptor beta chains were read from a single sample in a study of cytomegalovirus exposure and HLA in healthy donors. Libraries were prepared by immunoSEQ multiplex PCR; TCRdb keeps only in-frame clonotypes and omits some of them. The data show about 160,000 clones, 65% to 70% seen once. The sample was PBMCs. These receptors were taken from a woman between 18 and 29 years old in good health and CMV-seropositive. CDR3s include the opening cysteine and the closing phenylalanine or tryptophan. Each record gives: CDR3 DNA, CDR3 protein, D gene, clone size, V gene, J gene. A D gene is named only where the DNA matches it firmly. Clone size appears in some rows only: once, few, many, or a class for an expanded clone.

cdr3_nt: TGTGCCAGCCGGGGACTAGCGGGAGATACAGATACGCAGTATTTT
cdr3_aa: CASRGLAGDTDTQYF
d_call: TRBD2
clone_size: NA
v_call: TRBV6-4
j_call: TRBJ2-3

cdr3_nt: TGCGCCAGCAGCCAAGATCGAACTAGCGGGAGTACACACAATGAGCAGTTCTTC
cdr3_aa: CASSQDRTSGSTHNEQFF
d_call: TRBD2
clone_size: NA
v_call: TRBV4-1
j_call: TRBJ2-1

cdr3_nt: TGTGCCAGCAGTTATGAGGGCTATGGCTACACCTTC
cdr3_aa: CASSYEGYGYTF
d_call: NA
clone_size: NA
v_call: TRBV7-9
j_call: TRBJ1-2

cdr3_nt: TGTGCCAGCAGCGCAGACAGGGATGGGTATGGCTACACCTTC
cdr3_aa: CASSADRDGYGYTF
d_call: TRBD1
clone_size: NA
v_call: TRBV9
j_call: TRBJ1-2

cdr3_nt: TGCAGCGTTGATCAGGGTTCTAGCACAGATACGCAGTATTTT
cdr3_aa: CSVDQGSSTDTQYF
d_call: NA
clone_size: NA
v_call: TRBV29-1
j_call: TRBJ2-3

cdr3_nt: TGCGCCAGCAGTCAACCGCCAGAACACTATGGCTACACCTTC
cdr3_aa: CASSQPPEHYGYTF
d_call: NA
clone_size: NA
v_call: TRBV23-1
j_call: TRBJ1-2

cdr3_nt: TGCGCCAGCAGCAAAGACAGGGGGTCTTACTACGAGCAGTACTTC
cdr3_aa: CASSKDRGSYYEQYF
d_call: TRBD1
clone_size: NA
v_call: TRBV10-2
j_call: TRBJ2-7

cdr3_nt: TGTGCCAGTAGGCCCGTAGGAGTGAATACCTACGAGCAGTACTTC
cdr3_aa: CASRPVGVNTYEQYF
d_call: NA
clone_size: NA
v_call: TRBV19
j_call: TRBJ2-7

cdr3_nt: TGTGCCAGTAGAGGGGCGGGACTGACATACAATGAGCAGTTCTTC
cdr3_aa: CASRGAGLTYNEQFF
d_call: NA
clone_size: NA
v_call: TRBV19
j_call: TRBJ2-1

cdr3_nt: TGTGCCAGCAGCGAGCGGACAGGGCAAAACTATGGCTACACCTTC
cdr3_aa: CASSERTGQNYGYTF
d_call: TRBD1
clone_size: NA
v_call: TRBV9
j_call: TRBJ1-2

cdr3_nt: TGTGCCTCTAAGAGACAGGAGTATAATTCACCCCTCCACTTT
cdr3_aa: CASKRQEYNSPLHF
d_call: NA
clone_size: NA
v_call: TRBV5-8
j_call: TRBJ1-6

cdr3_nt: TGTGCCAGCAGCTCCGGGACTAGCGGCATTTCCTACGAGCAGTACTTC
cdr3_aa: CASSSGTSGISYEQYF
d_call: TRBD2
clone_size: NA
v_call: TRBV5-8
j_call: TRBJ2-7

cdr3_nt: TGTGCCAGCAGTGTCGAGATTTTGTCTGATACGCAGTATTTT
cdr3_aa: CASSVEILSDTQYF
d_call: NA
clone_size: NA
v_call: TRBV6-1
j_call: TRBJ2-3

cdr3_nt: TGTGCCAGCAGGAGCCCGTACAGGGTTCAGGCCAAACACGATACGCAGTATTTT
cdr3_aa: CASRSPYRVQAKHDTQYF
d_call: NA
clone_size: few
v_call: TRBV7-2
j_call: TRBJ2-3

cdr3_nt: TGTGCCAGCAGCCCGCAGACAGGGAAAGCTTTCTTT
cdr3_aa: CASSPQTGKAFF
d_call: TRBD1
clone_size: NA
v_call: TRBV5-4
j_call: TRBJ1-1

cdr3_nt: TGCGCCAGCAGCTGGACAGGGAGCGGCTACACCTTC
cdr3_aa: CASSWTGSGYTF
d_call: TRBD1
clone_size: NA
v_call: TRBV5-1
j_call: TRBJ1-2

cdr3_nt: TGTGCCATCAGGGGTACGGGTATGGAGACCCAGTACTTC
cdr3_aa: CAIRGTGMETQYF
d_call: NA
clone_size: NA
v_call: TRBV10-3
j_call: TRBJ2-5